This T cell receptor beta chain stems from a study of blood T cells in healthy people across ages. About this clonotype: Mismatch with germline at one junction end may stem from a read error.

CDR1 and CDR2 from the germline V gene are SGHAT and FQDESV (reference sequence). The CDR3 contains 15 residues. Combining a sample-barcoded 5' primer with a J-beta primer mix, a second PCR ran for about 6 to 12 cycles. TCRdb reanalysed the 5' RACE reads using MiXCR and keeps one entry per CDR3 protein. There are approximately 680,000 distinct CDR3 sequences in the sample; 32% occur only once, and roughly 14% lies in the top ten. Sequencing used blood. This receptor was obtained from a woman of 80 years or more in good health. The chain combines TRBV11-1 with TRBJ2-5; D is unresolved. CDR3 coding DNA: TGTGTCAGCAGCTTACTGAGCTTCAAGCAAGAGACCCAGTACTTC. Residues: CVSSLLSFKQETQYF.